This TCR beta chain originates from a study of cytomegalovirus exposure and HLA in healthy donors. PCR was performed using 60 Vbeta and 13 Jbeta primers. Produced via immunoSEQ multiplex PCR; TCRdb's table is partial and in-frame only. The profile shows around 99,000 clones, 77% of them singletons. General study findings and limits: Certain indistinguishable V segments, among them TRBV6-2 and TRBV6-3, were excluded.

With respect to this clone: Its antigen remains unknown.

Germline CDR1 reads MNHEY; CDR2 reads SVGAGI. This CDR3 spans 13 amino acids. The ends were cut back, 5 bases at V and 4 bases at J, with 9 bases in the middle. This chain joins TRBV6-5 and TRBJ1-5, with D unclear. This sequence originates from a male donor in good health and CMV-seronegative. The sample consisted of PBMCs. The CDR3 sequence: CASSIGGNQPQHF. In DNA form, the CDR3 reads TGTGCCAGCAGTATCGGCGGTAATCAGCCCCAGCATTTT.